This T cell receptor (beta chain) was recorded in a study of blood T cells in healthy people across ages. Primers used in a second PCR of roughly 7 to 12 cycles were a sample-barcoded 5' primer and a J-beta primer mix. TCRdb re-analysed the 5' RACE reads in MiXCR, keeping a single row per CDR3 protein. The sample consists of hundreds of thousands of distinct CDR3 sequences, about half of them appearing once. This CDR3 contains 17 residues. The germline V gene encodes CDR1 SQVTM and CDR2 ANQGSEA. Trimming cost V 5 bases and J 6 bases; bases outside gene matches: 19. The origin of this receptor is a woman aged 55-70 years in good health. The sample comprised blood. The rearrangement links TRBV29-1 to TRBJ2-3; TRBD2 matches at 8 bases. CDR3 sequence: CSVRGVGREGRLDTQYF. As DNA, the CDR3 is TGCAGCGTTAGGGGGGTCGGTCGGGAGGGCCGCTTGGATACGCAGTATTTT.